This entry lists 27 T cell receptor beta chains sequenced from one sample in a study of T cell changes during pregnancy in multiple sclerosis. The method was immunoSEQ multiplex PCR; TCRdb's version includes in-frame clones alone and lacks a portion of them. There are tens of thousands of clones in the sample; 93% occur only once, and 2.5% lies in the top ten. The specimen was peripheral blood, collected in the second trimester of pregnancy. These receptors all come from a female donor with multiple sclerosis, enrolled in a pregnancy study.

CDR3 DNA: TGTGCCTGGTTCACAGGGGGGAACACTGAAGCTTTCTTT. Its translation is CAWFTGGNTEAFF. The rearrangement links TRBV30 to TRBJ1-1, with 8 bases that match TRBD1. The germline V gene has CDR1 GTSNPN and CDR2 SVGIG (reference sequence). The V segment lost 5 bases and the J segment 1 base; nucleotides outside the gene matches: 3. The CDR3 is made up of 13 amino acids.

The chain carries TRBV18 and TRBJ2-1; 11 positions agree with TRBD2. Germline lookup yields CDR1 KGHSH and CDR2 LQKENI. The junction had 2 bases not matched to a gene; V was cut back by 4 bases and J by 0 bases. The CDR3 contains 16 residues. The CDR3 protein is CASSRLAGSSYNEQFF. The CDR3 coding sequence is TGTGCCAGCTCACGACTAGCGGGGAGCTCCTACAATGAGCAGTTCTTC.

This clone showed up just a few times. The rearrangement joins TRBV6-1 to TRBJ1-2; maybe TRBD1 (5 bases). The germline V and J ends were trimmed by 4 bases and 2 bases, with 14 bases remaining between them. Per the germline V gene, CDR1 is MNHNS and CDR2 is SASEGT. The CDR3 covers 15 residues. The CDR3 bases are TGTGCCAGCAGTGGTCGGTTGGGGGGGAACTATGGCTACACCTTC. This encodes CASSGRLGGNYGYTF.

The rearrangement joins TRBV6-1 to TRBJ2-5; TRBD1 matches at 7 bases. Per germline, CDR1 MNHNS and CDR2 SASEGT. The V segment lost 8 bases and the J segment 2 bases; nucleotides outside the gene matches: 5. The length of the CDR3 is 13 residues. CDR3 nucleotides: TGTGCCAGCCAAAGGGGGCCTCAAGAGACCCAGTACTTC. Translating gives CASQRGPQETQYF.

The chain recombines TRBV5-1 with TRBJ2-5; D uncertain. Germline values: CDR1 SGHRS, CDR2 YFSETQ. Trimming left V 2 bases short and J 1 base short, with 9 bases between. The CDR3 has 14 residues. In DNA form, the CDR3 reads TGCGCCAGCAGCTTTGTCGGGTCCCAAGAGACCCAGTACTTC. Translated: CASSFVGSQETQYF.

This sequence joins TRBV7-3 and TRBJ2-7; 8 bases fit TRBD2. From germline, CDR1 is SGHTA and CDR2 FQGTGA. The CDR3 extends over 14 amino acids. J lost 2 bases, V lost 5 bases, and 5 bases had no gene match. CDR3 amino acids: CASSPTSGPYEQYF. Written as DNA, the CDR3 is TGTGCCAGCAGCCCTACTAGCGGTCCCTACGAGCAGTACTTC.

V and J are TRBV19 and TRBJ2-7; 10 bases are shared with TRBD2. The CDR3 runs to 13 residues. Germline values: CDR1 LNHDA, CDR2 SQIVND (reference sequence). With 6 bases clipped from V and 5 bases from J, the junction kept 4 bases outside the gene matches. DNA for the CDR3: TGTGCCAGTAGAGCGGGGGGGCTCCACGAGCAGTACTTC. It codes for CASRAGGLHEQYF.

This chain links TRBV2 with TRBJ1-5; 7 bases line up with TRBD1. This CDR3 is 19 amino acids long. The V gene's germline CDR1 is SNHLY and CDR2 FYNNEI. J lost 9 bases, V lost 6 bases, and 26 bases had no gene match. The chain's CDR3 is CASRDPRALTGELWRPQHF. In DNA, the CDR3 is TGTGCCAGCAGGGACCCCCGCGCCCTCACAGGGGAGTTGTGGCGGCCCCAGCATTTT.

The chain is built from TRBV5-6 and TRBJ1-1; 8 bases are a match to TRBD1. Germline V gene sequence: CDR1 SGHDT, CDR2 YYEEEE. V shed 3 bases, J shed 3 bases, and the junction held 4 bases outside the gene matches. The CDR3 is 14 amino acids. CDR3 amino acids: CASSSLTGDTEAFF. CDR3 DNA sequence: TGTGCCAGCAGCTCATTGACAGGGGACACTGAAGCTTTCTTT.

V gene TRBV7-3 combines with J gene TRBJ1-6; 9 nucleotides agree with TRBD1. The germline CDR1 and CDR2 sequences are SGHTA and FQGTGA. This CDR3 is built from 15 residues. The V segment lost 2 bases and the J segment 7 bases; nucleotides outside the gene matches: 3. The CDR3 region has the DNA TGTGCCAGCAGCTTAGGGGACAGGGACAATTCACCCCTCCACTTT. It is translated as CASSLGDRDNSPLHF.

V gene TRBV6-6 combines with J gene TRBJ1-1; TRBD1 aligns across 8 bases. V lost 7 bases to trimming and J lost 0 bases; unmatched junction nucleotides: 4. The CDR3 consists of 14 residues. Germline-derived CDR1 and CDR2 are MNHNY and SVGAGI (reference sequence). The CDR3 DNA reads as TGTGCCAGCACCCGACAGGGGTTGAACACTGAAGCTTTCTTT. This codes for CASTRQGLNTEAFF.

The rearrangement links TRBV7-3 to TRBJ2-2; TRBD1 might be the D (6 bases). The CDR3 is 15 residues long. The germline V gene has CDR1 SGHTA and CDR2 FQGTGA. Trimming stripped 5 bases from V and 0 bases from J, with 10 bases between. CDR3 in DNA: TGTGCCAGCAGCCCGGGACACCCGAACACCGGGGAGCTGTTTTTT. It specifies CASSPGHPNTGELFF.

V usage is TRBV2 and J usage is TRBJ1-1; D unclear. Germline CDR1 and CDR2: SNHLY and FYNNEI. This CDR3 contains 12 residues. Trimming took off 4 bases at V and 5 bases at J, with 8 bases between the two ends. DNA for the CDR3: TGTGCCAGCAGTGCGGGGAGGACTGAAGCTTTCTTT. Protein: CASSAGRTEAFF.

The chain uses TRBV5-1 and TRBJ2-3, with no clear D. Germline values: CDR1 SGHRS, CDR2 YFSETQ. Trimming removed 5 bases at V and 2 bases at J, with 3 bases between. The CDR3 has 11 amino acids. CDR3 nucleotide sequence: TGCGCCAGCAGTAACACAGATACGCAGTATTTT. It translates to CASSNTDTQYF.

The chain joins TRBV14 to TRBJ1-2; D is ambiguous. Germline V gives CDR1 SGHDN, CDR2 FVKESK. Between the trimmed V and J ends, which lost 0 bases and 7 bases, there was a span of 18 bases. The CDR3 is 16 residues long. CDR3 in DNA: TGTGCCAGCAGCCAAGATCTTCCGGGAGTGTCGGCTGGCTACACCTTC. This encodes CASSQDLPGVSAGYTF.

DNA for the CDR3: TGTGCCAGTAGTATAGCCGCGGGGGGGAAGGATACGCAGTATTTT. Protein product: CASSIAAGGKDTQYF. The rearrangement uses TRBV19 and TRBJ2-3, with 9 bases fitting TRBD2. The CDR3 contains 15 residues. Trimming took 1 base from V and 6 from J; bases not matched to a gene: 5. Germline CDR1 LNHDA, CDR2 SQIVND (reference sequence). Supplemented by reference TRBV19 and TRBJ2-3, the full variable domain reads DGGITQSPKYLFRKEGQNVTLSCEQNLNHDAMYWYRQDPGQGLRLIYYSQIVNDFQKGDIAEGYSVSREKKESFPLTVTSAQKNPTAFYLCASSIAAGGKDTQYFGPGTRLTVL.

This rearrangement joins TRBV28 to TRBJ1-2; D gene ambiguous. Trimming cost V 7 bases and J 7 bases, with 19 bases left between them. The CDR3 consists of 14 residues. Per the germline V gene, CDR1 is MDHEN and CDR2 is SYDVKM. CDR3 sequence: CASKEGERVSGYTF. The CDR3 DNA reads TGTGCCAGCAAAGAGGGCGAACGGGTTAGTGGCTACACCTTC.

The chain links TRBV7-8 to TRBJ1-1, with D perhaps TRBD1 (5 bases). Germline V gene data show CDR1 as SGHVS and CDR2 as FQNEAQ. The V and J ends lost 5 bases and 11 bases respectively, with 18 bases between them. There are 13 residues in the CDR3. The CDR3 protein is CASSLPSGPAAFF. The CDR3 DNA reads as TGTGCCAGCAGCCTACCATCAGGGCCTGCTGCTTTCTTT.

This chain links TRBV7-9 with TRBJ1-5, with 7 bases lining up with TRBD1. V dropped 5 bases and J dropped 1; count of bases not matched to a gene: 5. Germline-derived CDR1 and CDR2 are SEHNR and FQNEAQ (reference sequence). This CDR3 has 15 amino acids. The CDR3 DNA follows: TGTGCCAGCAGCCCCGGGACAGCCAGCAATCAGCCCCAGCATTTT. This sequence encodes CASSPGTASNQPQHF.

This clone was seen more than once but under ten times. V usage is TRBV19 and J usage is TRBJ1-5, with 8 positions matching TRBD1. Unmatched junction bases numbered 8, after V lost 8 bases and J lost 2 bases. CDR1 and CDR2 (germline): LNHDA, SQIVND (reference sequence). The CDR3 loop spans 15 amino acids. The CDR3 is CASCTDRARNQPQHF. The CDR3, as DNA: TGTGCCAGTTGTACGGACAGGGCACGCAATCAGCCCCAGCATTTT.

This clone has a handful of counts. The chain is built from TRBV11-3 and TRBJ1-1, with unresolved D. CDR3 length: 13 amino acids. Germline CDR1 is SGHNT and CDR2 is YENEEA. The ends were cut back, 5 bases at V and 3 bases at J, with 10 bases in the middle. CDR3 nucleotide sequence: TGTGCCAGCAGCCCTTCGAGGGACACTGAAGCTTTCTTT. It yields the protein CASSPSRDTEAFF.

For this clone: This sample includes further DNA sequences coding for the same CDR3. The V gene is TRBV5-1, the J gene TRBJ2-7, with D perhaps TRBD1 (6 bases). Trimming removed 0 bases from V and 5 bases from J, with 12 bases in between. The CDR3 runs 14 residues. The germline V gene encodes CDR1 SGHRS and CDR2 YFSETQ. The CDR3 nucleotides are TGCGCCAGCAGCTTGGGGCAGGGGTCCCACGAGCAGTACTTC. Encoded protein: CASSLGQGSHEQYF.

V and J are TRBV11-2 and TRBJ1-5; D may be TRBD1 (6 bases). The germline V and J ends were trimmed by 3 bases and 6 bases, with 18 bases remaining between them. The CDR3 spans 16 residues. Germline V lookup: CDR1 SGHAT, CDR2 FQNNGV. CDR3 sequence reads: CASSLGSGGAGQPQHF. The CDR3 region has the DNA TGTGCCAGCAGCTTGGGGAGTGGGGGGGCGGGTCAGCCCCAGCATTTT.

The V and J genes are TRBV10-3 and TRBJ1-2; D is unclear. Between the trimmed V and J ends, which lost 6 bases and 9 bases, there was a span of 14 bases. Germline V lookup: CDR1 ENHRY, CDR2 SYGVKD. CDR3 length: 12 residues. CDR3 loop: CAISPGGGSYTF. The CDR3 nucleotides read TGTGCCATCAGCCCCGGTGGAGGGAGCTACACCTTC.

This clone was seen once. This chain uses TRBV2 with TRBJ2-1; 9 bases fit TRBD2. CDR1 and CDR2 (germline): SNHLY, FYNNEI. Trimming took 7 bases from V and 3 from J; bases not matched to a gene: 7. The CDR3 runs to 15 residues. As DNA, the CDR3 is TGTGCCAGCAACAAGCGGGGGGCCAGCTACAATGAGCAGTTCTTC. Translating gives CASNKRGASYNEQFF.

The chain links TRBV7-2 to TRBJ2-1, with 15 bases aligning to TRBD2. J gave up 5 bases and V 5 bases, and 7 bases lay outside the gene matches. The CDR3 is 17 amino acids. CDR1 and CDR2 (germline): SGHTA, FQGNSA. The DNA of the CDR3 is TGTGCCAGCAGCCGATGGACTAGCGGGGGGGCCCACAATGAGCAGTTCTTC. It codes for CASSRWTSGGAHNEQFF.

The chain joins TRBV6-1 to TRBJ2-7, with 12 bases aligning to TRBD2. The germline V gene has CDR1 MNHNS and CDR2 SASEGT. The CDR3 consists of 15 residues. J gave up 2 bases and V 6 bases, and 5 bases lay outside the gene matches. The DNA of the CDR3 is TGTGCCAGCAGGCTGGCTAGCGGGGGGGCCTACGAGCAGTACTTC. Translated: CASRLASGGAYEQYF.